This T cell receptor beta chain was obtained from a study of blood T cells in healthy people across ages. Study outcomes and limitations: It was not possible, with unsorted PBMCs, to conclusively compare naive and antigen-experienced cells.

This clonotype showed up just a few times. Its matching antigen is unknown. A second PCR of about 6 to 11 cycles used a sample-barcoded 5' primer and a J-beta primer mix. TCRdb reanalysed the 5' RACE reads using MiXCR and keeps one entry per CDR3 protein. Among about 1.8 million distinct CDR3 sequences, about 49% were seen once, and the ten largest hold 2% to 2.5%. Germline V CDR1 and CDR2: KGHDR, SFDVKD. V was shortened by 3 bases and J by 0 bases, with 15 bases between the two germline ends. The CDR3 runs to 17 residues. Per sample, a minimum of 7 million PBMCs were isolated. This TCR was recovered from a woman in her thirties or forties in good health. Sequencing was performed on blood. The chain employs TRBV24-1 and TRBJ2-3; maybe TRBD2 (6 bases). In DNA form, the CDR3 reads TGTGCCACCAGTGATCCCACGGGTGGGACTAGCACAGATACGCAGTATTTT. This translates into CATSDPTGGTSTDTQYF.